This T cell receptor beta chain was captured in a study of T cell responses to AZD1222 COVID-19 vaccine. Combined were second doses at about 4 or about 12 weeks. TCRdb keeps only in-frame clones here, not all; method: immunoSEQ multiplex PCR. The table records approximately 270,000 clones, 94% of them present only once. Per the germline V gene, CDR1 is SGHAT and CDR2 is FQDESV (reference sequence). V was trimmed by 5 bases and J by 6 bases, leaving 20 bases between them. The CDR3 contains 16 residues. The starting material was peripheral blood, obtained 28 days after the second AZD1222 dose. The source is an adult who received the AZD1222 COVID-19 vaccine. J is TRBJ2-1 and V is TRBV11-1; possibly TRBD2 for D (7 bases). For the CDR3, the DNA is TGTGCCAGCAGCCCACGGGGGGCAGGGAGTATCAATGAGCAGTTCTTC. It encodes CASSPRGAGSINEQFF.